This T cell receptor (beta chain) was sequenced during a study of blood T cell repertoires in COVID-19. Whole-study context: Sites across the United States, Italy and Spain contributed samples from acute and convalescent COVID-19. Sample material is recorded as cDNA or gDNA derived from T cells, B-cell-depleted T cells, or PBMCs.

Patients in Seattle were enrolled during active infection, then followed longitudinally. Trimming pared 3 bases from V and 0 bases from J, leaving 12 bases between. This CDR3 spans 16 amino acids. Germline CDR1 LNHDA, CDR2 SQIVND (reference sequence). Repertoires were generated with immunoSEQ multiplex PCR, while TCRdb's copy carries only in-frame clones and drops some. This sample has approximately 200,000 clones, with 84% found just once. The sequence was collected from a woman of 80 years or more with COVID-19, enrolled during active disease. The rearrangement links TRBV19 to TRBJ1-3; D remains unclear. The sample comprised peripheral blood. Here the CDR3 reads CASSIPNRPSGNTIYF. The CDR3 coding sequence is TGTGCCAGTAGTATCCCCAACAGACCCTCTGGAAACACCATATATTTT.